This T cell receptor (beta chain) originates from a study of T cells in Graves' hyperthyroidism and ophthalmopathy. Findings and limits, study-wide: In the blood, most expanded thyroid clonotypes above 0.001 appeared as well.

Before ophthalmopathy appeared, progressors gave blood at initial hyperthyroidism diagnosis. Amplification of TCR beta CDR3 regions was performed using RNA transcripts as template. The HTBI primer set was used in a first-round RT-PCR of the TCR CDR3. TCRdb re-derived calls from the multiplex PCR reads in MiXCR, one entry per CDR3 protein. The sample consists of roughly 400,000 distinct CDR3 sequences, around a sixth of them appearing once. This clonotype appeared a few times. Its antigen is not identified. Source material: blood. The sequence was collected from a woman younger than 35 with Graves' hyperthyroidism that later progressed to Graves' ophthalmopathy.

The CDR3 loop reads CAIQLGANEKLFF. CDR3 bases: TGTGCCATCCAGCTGGGGGCTAATGAAAAACTGTTTTTT. This chain links TRBV7-9 with TRBJ1-4, with D possibly being TRBD1 (5 bases). Trimming shortened V by 10 bases and J by 3 bases, and 12 bases separated the two germline ends. The CDR3 is 13 amino acids. Germline-derived CDR1 and CDR2 are SEHNR and FQNEAQ (reference sequence).